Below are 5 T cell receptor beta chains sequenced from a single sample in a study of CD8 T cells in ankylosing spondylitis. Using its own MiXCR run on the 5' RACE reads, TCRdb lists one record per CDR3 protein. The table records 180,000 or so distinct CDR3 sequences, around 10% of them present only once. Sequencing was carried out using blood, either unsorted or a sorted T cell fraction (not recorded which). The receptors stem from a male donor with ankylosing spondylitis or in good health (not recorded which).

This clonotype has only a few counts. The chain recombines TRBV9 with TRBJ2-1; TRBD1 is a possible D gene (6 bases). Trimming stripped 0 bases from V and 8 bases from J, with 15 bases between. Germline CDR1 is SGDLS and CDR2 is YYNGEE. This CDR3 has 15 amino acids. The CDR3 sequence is CASSVGAGEGDEQFF. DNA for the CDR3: TGTGCCAGCAGCGTAGGGGCAGGGGAAGGCGATGAGCAGTTCTTC.

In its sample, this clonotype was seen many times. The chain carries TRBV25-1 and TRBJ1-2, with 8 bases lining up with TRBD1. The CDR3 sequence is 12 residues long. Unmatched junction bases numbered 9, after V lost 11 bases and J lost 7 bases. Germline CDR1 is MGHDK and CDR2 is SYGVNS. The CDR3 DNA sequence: TGTGCCGTCAAGACAGGGGCTCGTGGCTACACCTTC. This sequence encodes CAVKTGARGYTF.

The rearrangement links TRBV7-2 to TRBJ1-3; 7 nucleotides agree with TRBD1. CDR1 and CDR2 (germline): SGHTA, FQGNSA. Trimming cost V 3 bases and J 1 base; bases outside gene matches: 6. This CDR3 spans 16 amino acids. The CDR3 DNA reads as TGTGCCAGCAGCTTCGGACAGGCCCTTTCTGGAAACACCATATATTTT. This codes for CASSFGQALSGNTIYF.

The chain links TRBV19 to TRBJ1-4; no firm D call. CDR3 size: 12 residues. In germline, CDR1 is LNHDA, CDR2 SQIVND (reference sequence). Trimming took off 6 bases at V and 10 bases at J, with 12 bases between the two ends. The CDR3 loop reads CASSGGLPKLFF. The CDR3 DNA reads TGTGCCAGTAGCGGAGGACTACCAAAACTGTTTTTT.

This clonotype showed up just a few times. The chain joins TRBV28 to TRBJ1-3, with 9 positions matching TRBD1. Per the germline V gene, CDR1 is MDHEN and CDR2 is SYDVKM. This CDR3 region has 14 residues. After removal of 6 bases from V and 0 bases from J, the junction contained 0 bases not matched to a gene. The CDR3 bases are TGTGCCAGCAGGACAGGGGGCTCTGGAAACACCATATATTTT. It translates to CASRTGGSGNTIYF. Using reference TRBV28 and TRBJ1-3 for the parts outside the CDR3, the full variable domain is DVKVTQSSRYLVKRTGEKVFLECVQDMDHENMFWYRQDPGLGLRLIYFSYDVKMKEKGDIPEGYSVSREKKERFSLILESASTNQTSMYLCASRTGGSGNTIYFGEGSWLTVV.